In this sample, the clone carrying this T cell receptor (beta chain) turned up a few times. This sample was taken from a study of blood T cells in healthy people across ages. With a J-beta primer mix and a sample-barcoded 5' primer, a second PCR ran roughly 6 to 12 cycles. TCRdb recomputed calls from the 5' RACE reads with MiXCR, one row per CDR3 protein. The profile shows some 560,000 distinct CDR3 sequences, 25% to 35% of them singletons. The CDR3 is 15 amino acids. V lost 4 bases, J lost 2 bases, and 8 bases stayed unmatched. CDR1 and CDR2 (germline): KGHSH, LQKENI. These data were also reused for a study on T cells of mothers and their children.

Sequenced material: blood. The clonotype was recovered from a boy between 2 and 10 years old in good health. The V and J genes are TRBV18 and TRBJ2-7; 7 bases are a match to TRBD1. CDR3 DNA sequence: TGTGCCAGCTCACTTACCGGGACAGTCGCCTACGAGCAGTACTTC. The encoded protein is CASSLTGTVAYEQYF.